What follows is one T cell receptor beta chain and its context. Its antigen is unidentified. The data originate from a study of cytomegalovirus exposure and HLA in healthy donors. Whole-study context: A preliminary data release comprised 80 million to 95 million unique TCRs obtained from HLA-typed donors.

Primers for the PCR totalled 60 Vbeta and 13 Jbeta. In the original workflow: Unique TCR beta chains numbered roughly 83 million in a later analysis, with around 10 million shared. Libraries were prepared by immunoSEQ multiplex PCR; TCRdb keeps only in-frame clonotypes and omits some of them. Clonal size and the V and J genes are those of that table, whereas D and trimming came from the DNA. The sample lists around 120,000 clones; about 80% were seen once. CDR3 size: 13 residues. CDR1 is SQVTM and CDR2 is ANQGSEA in the germline V gene. The germline V and J ends were trimmed by 3 bases and 4 bases, with 12 bases remaining between them. Findings and caveats of the study: Analyses of presence and absence presupposed an approximately uniform sequencing depth across donors. Earlier results showed most TCR beta V segments being productive about 87% or about 30% of the time.

The V call is TRBV29-1, the J call TRBJ1-2; no definite D call. The source material was PBMCs. The receptor comes from a woman in her thirties or forties in good health and CMV-seropositive. This chain's CDR3 is CSVDRSRGYGYTF. The CDR3 DNA reads as TGCAGCGTTGATCGGAGCCGAGGCTATGGCTACACCTTC.